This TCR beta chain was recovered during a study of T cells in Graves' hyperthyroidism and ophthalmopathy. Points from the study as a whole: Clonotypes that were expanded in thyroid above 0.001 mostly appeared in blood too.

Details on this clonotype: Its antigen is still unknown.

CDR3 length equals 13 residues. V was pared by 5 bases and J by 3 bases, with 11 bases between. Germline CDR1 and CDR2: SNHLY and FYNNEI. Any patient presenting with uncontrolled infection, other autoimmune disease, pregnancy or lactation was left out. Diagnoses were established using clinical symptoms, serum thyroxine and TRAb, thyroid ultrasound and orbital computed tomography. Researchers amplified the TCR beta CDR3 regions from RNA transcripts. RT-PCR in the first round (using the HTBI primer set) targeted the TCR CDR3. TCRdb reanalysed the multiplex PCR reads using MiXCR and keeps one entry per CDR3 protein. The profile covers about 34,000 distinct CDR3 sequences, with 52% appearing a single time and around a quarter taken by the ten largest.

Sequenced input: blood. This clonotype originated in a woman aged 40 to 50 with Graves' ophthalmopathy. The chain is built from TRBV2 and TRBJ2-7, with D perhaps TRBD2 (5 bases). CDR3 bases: TGTGCCAGCAGTTCGGGAATACACTACGAGCAGTACTTC. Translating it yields CASSSGIHYEQYF.